This T cell receptor beta chain was identified in a study of T cell responses to AZD1222 COVID-19 vaccine. General study findings and limits: In a largely white British group with more females than males, clonal diversity was possibly underestimated. Baseline seropositives among AZD1222 recipients totaled only five to seven. None of the repertoires were sampled until the peak T cell response had passed. Reportedly, nearly half of unique spike TCRs recognized epitopes outside B.1.351/B.1.1.7 mutations.

TCRdb's table, derived via immunoSEQ multiplex PCR, lists solely in-frame clones and lacks some. This table holds fewer than 110,000 clones, 87% found once. Comment on this clone: The antigen is not known.

V was pared by 3 bases and J by 4 bases, with 18 bases between. CDR1 LNHDA and CDR2 SQIVND come from the germline V gene (reference sequence). This CDR3 is 16 amino acids long. The clonotype comes from an adult in good health. Source: peripheral blood, taken on day 0 of AZD1222 vaccination. This chain links TRBV19 with TRBJ1-1, with D maybe TRBD1 (5 bases). CDR3 sequence (DNA): TGTGCCAGTAGTATGGGTCGGGGGTTAAGGACCACTGAAGCTTTCTTT. Amino acids: CASSMGRGLRTTEAFF.